The entry below gives a single TCR beta chain sequence along with its context. This sample was included in a study of blood T cell repertoires in COVID-19. Assay used: immunoSEQ multiplex PCR; TCRdb lists only in-frame clones, some missing. The sample yields roughly 100,000 clones, around 90% seen once. This CDR3 has 13 amino acids. With V trimmed by 5 bases and J by 7 bases, 8 bases remained unmatched. This receptor was taken from a human donor with active COVID-19. The donor label of this sample is uncertain. The V and J genes are TRBV12-3 or TRBV12-4 and TRBJ2-7; 7 bases agree with TRBD1. Sequenced sample: peripheral blood. CDR3 sequence: CASSRTGAVEQYF. In DNA, the CDR3 is TGTGCCAGCAGTCGGACAGGCGCCGTGGAGCAGTACTTC.